Following are 6 T cell receptor beta chains from one sample sequenced in a study of shared clonotypes between healthy human individuals. This table comes from immunoSEQ multiplex PCR, and its TCRdb copy is limited to in-frame clones, with some not included. The sample yields fewer than 1.6 million clones, about 98.5% seen once. Sequencing was carried out using naive CD4+ T cells sorted from blood. Specified subset: CD45RA+ positively selected. The receptors originated from a man aged 30-40 years in good health.

The gene calls are TRBV29-1 and TRBJ1-4, with D uncertain. Per the germline V gene, CDR1 is SQVTM and CDR2 is ANQGSEA. The V end lost 4 bases, the J end lost 3 bases, and 6 bases lay between the germline ends. This CDR3 is 12 amino acids long. The CDR3 DNA is TGCAGCGTTGGACTCCCTAATGAAAAACTGTTTTTT. Protein sequence: CSVGLPNEKLFF.

The chain links TRBV18 to TRBJ2-5; a weak D match, TRBD2 (6 bases). Trimming shortened V by 4 bases and J by 5 bases, and 14 bases separated the two germline ends. Germline V CDR1 and CDR2: KGHSH, LQKENI. The CDR3 length is 14 residues. The CDR3 DNA sequence: TGTGCCAGCTCACAGACTAGGGAGCTGGAGACCCAGTACTTC. It specifies CASSQTRELETQYF.

The J gene is TRBJ2-6, the V gene TRBV19; no reliable D call. The CDR3 has 18 residues. Germline lookup yields CDR1 LNHDA and CDR2 SQIVND (reference sequence). Deletions cut 3 bases from V and 1 base from J, with 16 bases between. In DNA form, the CDR3 reads TGTGCCAGTAGTATGGGAAAAAGACCGTTGTCTGGGGCCAACGTCCTGACTTTC. Its protein is CASSMGKRPLSGANVLTF.

The chain carries TRBV9 and TRBJ2-1; 9 bases are a match to TRBD2. The junction had 4 bases not matched to a gene; V was cut back by 1 base and J by 5 bases. Germline assignment: CDR1 SGDLS and CDR2 YYNGEE. The CDR3 totals 15 residues. The chain's CDR3 is CASSVNPSGNNEQFF. DNA of the CDR3: TGTGCCAGCAGCGTAAATCCTAGCGGGAACAATGAGCAGTTCTTC.

This sequence joins TRBV11-2 and TRBJ1-5, with D uncertain. The germline V gene encodes CDR1 SGHAT and CDR2 FQNNGV. The ends were cut back, 5 bases at V and 0 bases at J, with 11 bases in the middle. The CDR3 covers 15 residues. DNA for the CDR3: TGTGCCAGCAGCCCCGACCGGGGTAGCAATCAGCCCCAGCATTTT. Protein product: CASSPDRGSNQPQHF.

The chain recombines TRBV10-1 with TRBJ2-2; no definite D call. The V gene's germline CDR1 is WNHNN and CDR2 SYGVQD (reference sequence). The CDR3 is 11 residues long. V lost 2 bases and J lost 15, with 10 bases in between. Here the CDR3 reads CASSELYRVFF. The CDR3 nucleotides read TGCGCCAGCAGTGAGCTCTACCGGGTGTTTTTT.